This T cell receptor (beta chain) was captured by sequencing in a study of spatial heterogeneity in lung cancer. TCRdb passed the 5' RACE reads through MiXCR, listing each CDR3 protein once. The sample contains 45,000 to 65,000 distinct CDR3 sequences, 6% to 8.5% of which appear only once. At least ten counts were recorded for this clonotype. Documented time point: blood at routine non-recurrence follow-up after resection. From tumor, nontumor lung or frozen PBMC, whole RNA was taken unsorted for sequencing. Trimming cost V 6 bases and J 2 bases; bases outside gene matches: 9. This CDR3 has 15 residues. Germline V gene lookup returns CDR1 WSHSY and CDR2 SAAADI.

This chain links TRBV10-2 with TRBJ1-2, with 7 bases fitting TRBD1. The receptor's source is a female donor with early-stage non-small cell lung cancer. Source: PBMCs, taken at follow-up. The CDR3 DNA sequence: TGCGCCAGCAGCGCCGCAGGGGGAGCGAACTATGGCTACACCTTC. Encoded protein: CASSAAGGANYGYTF.